This record looks at one T cell receptor beta chain sequence and its context. In its sample, this clonotype was seen many times. This receptor's antigen is unknown. No base quality values were provided; no much bigger clone lies one nucleotide off. The data were taken from a study of T cells in Graves' hyperthyroidism and ophthalmopathy (dated by TCRdb to between 2018 and 2020). Regarding the study in general: Peripheral blood samples were taken at initial diagnosis, before any treatment was given. To identify TCR V-J signatures that set the groups apart, the researchers used a discovery cohort of 95 to 100 patients, made up of fewer than 50 with Graves' ophthalmopathy and 57 with stable Graves' hyperthyroidism. Prospective prediction of ophthalmopathy was tested in an independent validation cohort of 18 to 20 hyperthyroidism patients and 15 to 17 patients who later progressed to ophthalmopathy. For training and testing, the 95 to 100 patients in the discovery cohort were randomly divided in a 7:3 ratio. In six Graves' hyperthyroidism patients, the study also compared T-cell repertoires from thyroid tissue with T-cell repertoires from blood. After blood sampling, hyperthyroidism patients were treated with methimazole at a starting dose of 30 mg daily, and ophthalmopathy patients were treated with high-dose intravenous methylprednisolone. The paper reports TCR Vbeta CDR3 sequencing of about 140 peripheral blood samples: approximately 41 ophthalmopathy, 70 to 85 hyperthyroidism and about 17 progressor patients.

The full study reports these points: Sample size was not statistically predetermined, and blinding of investigators to group allocation was not performed. Blood samples also contained most of the expanded thyroid clonotypes (frequency above 0.001), which suggests that blood repertoires may reflect thyroid immune responses. A model built on a 13 V-J signature distinguished ophthalmopathy from stable hyperthyroidism, reaching roughly 88% sensitivity and around 81% specificity in cross-validation and 80%/75% in testing. In validation, the model predicted progression to ophthalmopathy with roughly 70% sensitivity and approximately 78% specificity, a median of 6.5 months before onset.

Moderately to severely active disease, a Clinical Activity Score of at least 3, a NOSPECS grade of at least 4, and a duration under 3 months were present in ophthalmopathy patients. The study excluded patients with uncontrolled infections, other autoimmune diseases, pregnancy or lactation. Diagnoses were established on the basis of clinical symptoms, serum thyroxine and TRAb, thyroid ultrasound, and orbital computed tomography. PBMCs were separated from approximately 10 ml of fresh peripheral blood using Ficoll-Paque density gradient centrifugation. Trizol reagent was used to extract total RNA, and RNA quality was then checked on an Agilent 2100 Bioanalyzer. For this chain, trimming is 2 bases at the V end and 5 bases at the J end, and the number of junction bases without a gene match is 5. Via the germline V gene, CDR1 is SGHRS and CDR2 YFSETQ. Counted from cysteine to phenylalanine, this CDR3 has 15 amino acids. Only CDR3 DNA remains: 45 bases, in frame from the first base.

The TCR beta CDR3 regions were amplified from the RNA transcripts. The TCR CDR3 was subjected to a first round of RT-PCR using the HTBI primer set and the Qiagen OneStep RT-PCR kit. Libraries were constructed in a second round of multiplex PCR, after which size selection and purification were carried out. Sequencing of the libraries was done on an Illumina HiSeq2000 using paired-end 100 bp reads. For the original study's pipeline: SOAPnuke was used to process the raw data, throwing out any read that contained adapters or uncalled bases, had a mean Phred below 15, or lacked an exact constant-primer or identifier match. COPE v1.2.5 was used to merge the high-quality paired reads, and each unique nucleotide sequence was defined as a clonotype. MiTCR v1.1 was used to align clonotypes to the IMGT TRBV, TRBD and TRBJ reference segments. Only V-J combinations with frequency above 0.0001, covering approximately 99% of repertoires, were analysed. A TCS score was defined as the ratio between F50 (clonal expansion) and ExV (chaos), using BLOSUM62-based TCRdist between CDR3 peptides within each V-J. Welch's t-statistics and random forest reduced several hundred V-J features to around 14, which were used in a naive Bayes classifier (R e1071). TCRdb applied fastp at Q25 and MiXCR to the public reads, then kept only in-frame beta chains. Entries that share a CDR3 protein sequence are merged under the most common genes and DNA. TCRdb's processing, not the authors', yielded these V and J calls. The sample yields roughly 650,000 distinct CDR3 sequences; 16% were counted once. Under 3.5% of the sample is in the top ten clones.

What was sequenced was blood. The chain uses TRBV5-1 and TRBJ2-1, and 9 bases in between align with TRBD1. The sequence was collected from a woman aged 35 to 49 with Graves' ophthalmopathy. The DNA reads as follows: TGCGCCAGCAGCTTTAAGACAGGGGGGGACAATGAGCAGTTCTTC. Its protein is CASSFKTGGDNEQFF.